This TCR beta chain was retrieved from a study of T cells in Graves' hyperthyroidism and ophthalmopathy (dated by TCRdb to between 2017 and 2020). Study-wide context: To identify distinguishing TCR V-J signatures, a discovery cohort of roughly 100 patients was used, comprising 40 to 45 with Graves' ophthalmopathy and about 59 with stable Graves' hyperthyroidism. An independent validation cohort of under 20 hyperthyroidism patients and about 15 patients who later progressed to ophthalmopathy tested prospective prediction of ophthalmopathy. The approximately 98 discovery patients were randomly divided into training and test sets at a 7:3 ratio. In addition, the study compared T-cell repertoires in thyroid tissue and in blood from 6 or 7 Graves' hyperthyroidism patients. After blood sampling, hyperthyroidism patients were treated with methimazole at a starting dose of 30 mg daily, and ophthalmopathy patients were treated with high-dose intravenous methylprednisolone. TCR Vbeta CDR3 sequencing of 140 or so peripheral blood samples (roughly 43 ophthalmopathy, around 80 hyperthyroidism and roughly 17 progressor patients) is reported in the paper.

This clonotype was seen only a few times. Its antigen is still unknown. Nothing much larger sits one base from this clone, and base qualities are not available. What the authors observed across the whole study: Most expanded thyroid clonotypes (frequency above 0.001) were also found in blood, which suggests that blood repertoires may mirror thyroid immune responses. During validation, the model predicted progression to ophthalmopathy a median of approximately 6.5 months ahead of onset, with roughly 65% sensitivity and roughly 72% specificity. A model built on a 13 V-J signature distinguished ophthalmopathy from stable hyperthyroidism, reaching about 88% sensitivity and around 81% specificity in cross-validation and 80%/75% in testing. No statistical method was used to set the sample size in advance, and investigators knew the group allocation.

The TCR beta CDR3 regions were amplified from the RNA transcripts. A first-round RT-PCR of the TCR CDR3 used the HTBI primer set with the Qiagen OneStep RT-PCR kit. The libraries were constructed in a second round of multiplex PCR and then size-selected and purified. Paired-end sequencing of the libraries was performed with 100 bp reads on an Illumina HiSeq2000. As for the original processing: SOAPnuke was used to process the raw data, with reads discarded if the reads contained adapters or uncalled bases, had a mean Phred below 15, or lacked an exact constant-primer or identifier match. COPE v1.2.5 was used to merge the high-quality paired reads, and each unique nucleotide sequence was defined as a clonotype. Clonotypes were aligned to IMGT TRBV, TRBD and TRBJ reference segments using MiTCR v1.1. The analysis included only V-J combinations with a frequency above 0.0001, which together covered roughly 99% of the repertoires. The TCS score was defined as F50 (clonal expansion) divided by E x V (chaos), with BLOSUM62-based TCRdist calculated between CDR3 peptides within each V-J. Welch's t-statistics and random forest reduced roughly 530 V-J features to 13, which were used in a naive Bayes classifier (R e1071). The similarity between thyroid and blood repertoires was quantified using the Morisita-Horn index. TCRdb reanalyzed the raw reads on its own, using fastp at Q25 for trimming and MiXCR for clone calling, and kept in-frame beta chains. Every CDR3 protein is listed once, alongside the most common genes and DNA of its rows. The V and J calls shown here were made by TCRdb, not taken from the authors' results. This sample comprises 480,000 or so distinct CDR3 sequences, around 43% of them detected only once. The ten largest make up about two fifths of the sample.

Looking up the germline V gene (reference sequence) yields CDR1 LNHDA and CDR2 SQIVND. V lost 10 bases and J lost 1 base; the stretch between them is 13 bases long. The CDR3 sequence holds 13 residues, the cysteine and phenylalanine included. The retained sequence is limited to the CDR3, 39 bases, with the frame set at the first base. Any patient with an uncontrolled infection, another autoimmune disease, pregnancy or lactation was excluded. Diagnoses were based on clinical symptoms, serum thyroxine and TRAb, thyroid ultrasound and orbital computed tomography. Trizol reagent was used to extract total RNA, and RNA quality was then checked on an Agilent 2100 Bioanalyzer.

Material: peripheral blood or thyroid tissue (not recorded which). Rearrangement joined TRBV19 to TRBJ1-1; the D gene identity is not certain. This TCR derives from an adult woman with Graves' disease, either hyperthyroidism or ophthalmopathy (not recorded which). The DNA reads as follows: TGTGCCACCGGACGGGGAACGAACACTGAAGCTTTCTTT. Its amino acids are CATGRGTNTEAFF.